These 30 T cell receptor beta chains came from one sample sequenced in a study of T-cell reconstitution after alpha-beta-depleted transplantation in children. TCRbeta library construction was performed incorporating unique molecular identifiers. TCRdb recomputed calls from the PCR reads with MiXCR, one row per CDR3 protein. There are 170,000 or so distinct CDR3 sequences in the sample; around 6.8% occur only once, and 3% lies in the top ten. The source was PBMCs from the stem cell graft donor, collected from the stem cell graft. Receptors were obtained from a human donor who donated a stem cell graft to a child with Wiskott-Aldrich syndrome.

This clonotype showed up many times. One end of the junction fails to match germline, which may point to a read error. The CDR3 nucleotides read TGCAGCGTTCTTTATCAGGGGACTGAAGTTTTCTTT. Protein sequence: CSVLYQGTEVFF. This sequence joins TRBV29-1 and TRBJ1-1, with D possibly matching TRBD1 (6 bases). CDR1 is SQVTM and CDR2 is ANQGSEA in the germline V gene. The CDR3 loop spans 12 amino acids. Variable domain in full (rest from reference TRBV29-1 and TRBJ1-1): SAVISQKPSRDICQRGTSLTIQCQVDSQVTMMFWYRQQPGQSLTLIATANQGSEATYESGFVIDKFPISRPNLTFSTLTVSNMSPEDSSIYLCSVLYQGTEVFFGQGTRLTVV.

This clonotype appeared many times. This chain links TRBV28 with TRBJ2-7; the match to TRBD1 covers 9 bases. The CDR3 spans 18 residues. Germline V gene data show CDR1 as MDHEN and CDR2 as SYDVKM. The V gene end was trimmed by 2 bases and the J gene end by 2 bases; junction bases not matched to a gene: 13. The CDR3 coding sequence is TGTGCCAGCAGTTTAAGAGGTCGACAGGGGGTAATTCCCTACGAGCAGTACTTC. It is translated as CASSLRGRQGVIPYEQYF. The variable domain in full, completed from reference TRBV28 and TRBJ2-7, reads DVKVTQSSRYLVKRTGEKVFLECVQDMDHENMFWYRQDPGLGLRLIYFSYDVKMKEKGDIPEGYSVSREKKERFSLILESASTNQTSMYLCASSLRGRQGVIPYEQYFGPGTRLTVT.

There are many counts of this clonotype. This chain links TRBV12-3 or TRBV12-4 with TRBJ2-1; D gene uncertain. Trimming stripped 8 bases from V and 8 bases from J, with 25 bases between. The CDR3 is 16 amino acids. The DNA of the CDR3 is TGTGCCAGCTGGATGGGTGGGATTCGAAGTCGCGATGAGCAGTTCTTC. Translating it yields CASWMGGIRSRDEQFF.

This clonotype was recorded many times. J is TRBJ2-6 and V is TRBV28; D is undetermined. Between the trimmed V and J ends, which lost 7 bases and 1 base, there was a span of 8 bases. Germline V lookup: CDR1 MDHEN, CDR2 SYDVKM. The CDR3 length is 14 residues. Written as DNA, the CDR3 is TGTGCCAGCAATTTGGCGTCTGGGGCCAACGTCCTGACTTTC. Residues: CASNLASGANVLTF.

The chain carries TRBV25-1 and TRBJ1-1; TRBD1 agrees at 10 bases. CDR1 and CDR2 from the germline V gene are MGHDK and SYGVNS. The CDR3 has 16 amino acids. The V gene end was trimmed by 7 bases and the J gene end by 7 bases; junction bases not matched to a gene: 15. The chain's CDR3 is CASINELGQGKNEAFF. CDR3 nucleotide sequence: TGTGCCAGCATTAACGAATTGGGACAGGGGAAAAATGAAGCTTTCTTT.

The chain is built from TRBV5-1 and TRBJ1-3, with D perhaps matching TRBD1 (5 bases). The CDR3 has 14 amino acids. V was pared by 2 bases and J by 4 bases, with 10 bases between. Germline CDR1 is SGHRS and CDR2 is YFSETQ. This chain's CDR3 is CASSFKGLGNTIYF. The CDR3, as DNA: TGCGCCAGCAGCTTCAAGGGGCTGGGAAACACCATATATTTT.

This clonotype was counted between two and nine times. This rearrangement joins TRBV19 to TRBJ2-7; D possibly uses TRBD1 or TRBD2 (5 bases each). Trimming pared 3 bases from V and 4 bases from J, leaving 19 bases between. The germline CDR1 and CDR2 sequences are LNHDA and SQIVND (reference sequence). The CDR3 loop spans 16 amino acids. The CDR3 is CASSIRPGLADYEQYF. CDR3 coding DNA: TGTGCCAGTAGTATTCGACCGGGGCTAGCAGATTACGAGCAGTACTTC.

This clonotype was counted ten times or more. This chain links TRBV7-2 with TRBJ1-2, with unresolved D. The V end lost 5 bases, the J end lost 8 bases, and 15 bases lay between the germline ends. This CDR3 contains 13 residues. The germline V gene encodes CDR1 SGHTA and CDR2 FQGNSA. In DNA, the CDR3 is TGTGCCAGCAGCCGCCCCCTCGGGAGGGGCTACACCTTC. This translates into CASSRPLGRGYTF.

In its sample, this clonotype was seen many times. V and J are TRBV11-2 and TRBJ2-1; 7 bases are shared with TRBD2. Germline CDR1 is SGHAT and CDR2 is FQNNGV. V shed 0 bases and J 8 bases; nucleotides not matched to a gene: 1. This CDR3 is built from 13 residues. CDR3 region: CASSLDRGDEQFF. CDR3 DNA: TGTGCCAGCAGCTTAGACCGGGGGGATGAGCAGTTCTTC. The full variable domain, in which reference TRBV11-2 and TRBJ2-1 provide the parts outside the CDR3, is EAGVAQSPRYKIIEKRQSVAFWCNPISGHATLYWYQQILGQGPKLLIQFQNNGVVDDSQLPKDRFSAERLKGVDSTLKIQPAKLEDSAVYLCASSLDRGDEQFFGPGTRLTVL.

This clonotype appeared many times. This rearrangement joins TRBV20-1 to TRBJ2-5; TRBD2 matches at 9 bases. The trim removed 3 bases at V and 6 bases at J, leaving 8 bases unmatched. CDR1 is DFQATT, CDR2 SNEGSKA, per germline (reference sequence). The CDR3 length is 14 residues. CDR3: CSASGRGGAQTQYF. The CDR3, as DNA: TGCAGTGCTAGCGGTCGCGGGGGGGCCCAGACCCAGTACTTC.

This clonotype was seen at least ten times. The chain couples TRBV6-5 to TRBJ1-5, with D possibly TRBD1 on 5 matching bases. V dropped 8 bases and J dropped 0 bases, with 23 bases sitting between them. The CDR3 has 18 amino acids. Germline V CDR1 and CDR2: MNHEY, SVGAGI. CDR3 residues: CASDGYLTELYSNQPQHF. As DNA, the CDR3 is TGTGCCAGCGATGGCTATTTGACAGAACTGTATAGCAATCAGCCCCAGCATTTT.

This clonotype has only a few counts. The chain uses TRBV28 and TRBJ1-2; D not resolved. CDR3 length: 14 amino acids. Trimming took 8 bases from V and 8 from J, leaving 21 bases between them. Germline values: CDR1 MDHEN, CDR2 SYDVKM. The CDR3 sequence is CASSLAGDPGGYTF. DNA for the CDR3: TGTGCCAGCTCCCTGGCCGGTGATCCGGGGGGCTACACCTTC.

The sample holds many counts of this clonotype. This chain joins TRBV30 and TRBJ1-6; perhaps TRBD1 as D (6 bases). V was trimmed by 5 bases and J by 0 bases, leaving 17 bases between them. This CDR3 is built from 17 residues. Per germline, CDR1 GTSNPN and CDR2 SVGIG (reference sequence). The CDR3 loop reads CAWSQAGASSYNSPLHF. The DNA of the CDR3 is TGTGCCTGGTCGCAAGCGGGGGCGAGCTCCTATAATTCACCCCTCCACTTT.

This clonotype was picked up many times. CDR3 protein: CSASRIKPGQRPDEQYF. CDR3 nucleotide sequence: TGCAGTGCTAGCCGAATAAAACCGGGACAACGACCGGACGAGCAGTACTTC. V usage is TRBV20-1 and J usage is TRBJ2-7; maybe TRBD1 (6 bases). Germline CDR1 and CDR2: DFQATT and SNEGSKA (reference sequence). V was cut by 3 bases and J by 5 bases, with 26 bases left in between. This CDR3 comprises 17 residues.

The rearrangement joins TRBV5-1 to TRBJ2-7; D not certain. Germline CDR1 SGHRS, CDR2 YFSETQ. V was shortened by 0 bases and J by 7 bases, with 17 bases between the two germline ends. The CDR3 contains 15 residues. CDR3 nucleotides: TGCGCCAGCAGCTTGGTTACGACGACGGGCGCGGAGCAGTACTTC. It yields the protein CASSLVTTTGAEQYF.

This clonotype was counted at least ten times. The chain has TRBV20-1 and TRBJ2-1; either TRBD1 or TRBD2 may supply D (7 bases each). V was pared by 6 bases and J by 5 bases, with 14 bases between. Germline values: CDR1 DFQATT, CDR2 SNEGSKA (reference sequence). The CDR3 has 13 amino acids. CDR3 residues: CSAAGGANNEQFF. CDR3 nucleotide sequence: TGCAGTGCAGCAGGGGGGGCAAACAATGAGCAGTTCTTC.

This clonotype was recorded many times. V and J are TRBV29-1 and TRBJ2-7; 11 bases map to TRBD2. The CDR3 loop spans 14 amino acids. Germline trimming cut 6 bases from V and 1 base from J; bases unmatched to any gene: 5. The V gene's germline CDR1 is SQVTM and CDR2 ANQGSEA. The CDR3 sequence is CSVGTSGYSYEQYF. The DNA of the CDR3 is TGCAGCGTGGGGACTAGCGGATATTCCTACGAGCAGTACTTC.

This clonotype was seen many times. The chain uses TRBV20-1 and TRBJ1-5; 7 bases match TRBD1. Germline assignment: CDR1 DFQATT and CDR2 SNEGSKA (reference sequence). J gave up 0 bases and V 6 bases, and 5 bases lay outside the gene matches. This CDR3 region has 14 residues. This CDR3 reads CSALTGYSNQPQHF. CDR3 sequence (DNA): TGCAGTGCCCTGACAGGGTATAGCAATCAGCCCCAGCATTTT.

This clonotype was observed many times. The rearrangement uses TRBV6-5 and TRBJ2-5; 9 nucleotides align to TRBD1. Germline V CDR1 and CDR2: MNHEY, SVGAGI. The CDR3 runs to 15 residues. J lost 4 bases, V lost 2 bases, and 5 bases had no gene match. The CDR3 loop reads CASSYGQGRGETQYF. Written as DNA, the CDR3 is TGTGCCAGCAGTTACGGACAGGGGAGAGGAGAGACCCAGTACTTC.

This clonotype has at least ten counts. The V and J genes are TRBV20-1 and TRBJ1-4; TRBD1 matches 7 bases. V lost 0 bases and J lost 8; bases outside the gene matches: 6. Germline CDR1 DFQATT, CDR2 SNEGSKA (reference sequence). This CDR3 is built from 14 residues. In DNA, the CDR3 is TGCAGTGCTAGAGATCTAGGGGGCATAGAAAAACTGTTTTTT. Protein: CSARDLGGIEKLFF.

Ten or more counts support this clonotype. This is likely a read error, given that the CDR3 carries no conserved phenylalanine or tryptophan at its end. The gene calls are TRBV11-2 and TRBJ1-1, with unresolved D. Germline V lookup: CDR1 SGHAT, CDR2 FQNNGV. This CDR3 contains 14 residues. Deletions cut 0 bases from V and 1 base from J, with 6 bases between. The CDR3 here is CASSLDLGNTEAFC. In nucleotides, the CDR3 is TGTGCCAGCAGCTTAGATCTCGGGAACACTGAAGCTTTCTGT.

This clonotype was detected ten times or more. The rearrangement joins TRBV29-1 to TRBJ2-7, with TRBD1 identical over 7 bases. Trimming cost V 6 bases and J 5 bases; bases outside gene matches: 10. There are 13 residues in the CDR3. CDR1 and CDR2 (germline): SQVTM, ANQGSEA. The CDR3 loop reads CSVQGGRTHEQYF. CDR3 in DNA: TGCAGCGTGCAAGGGGGCCGGACGCACGAGCAGTACTTC.

This clonotype was counted many times. The V gene is TRBV5-1, the J gene TRBJ1-1; 10 positions agree with TRBD1. Germline CDR1 is SGHRS and CDR2 is YFSETQ. The CDR3 is 15 residues long. Trimming at V came to 0 bases and at J to 4 bases, leaving 3 bases not matched to a gene. CDR3 loop: CASSLGQGAGTEAFF. The CDR3 nucleotides are TGCGCCAGCAGCTTGGGACAGGGGGCGGGCACTGAAGCTTTCTTT.

This clonotype was counted at least ten times. The chain links TRBV20-1 to TRBJ1-1, with 8 bases fitting TRBD1. Germline CDR1 and CDR2: DFQATT and SNEGSKA (reference sequence). The length of the CDR3 is 14 residues. Germline trimming cut 5 bases from V and 2 bases from J; bases unmatched to any gene: 7. The CDR3 loop is CSAPPTGVNTEAFF. The DNA for the CDR3 is TGCAGTGCTCCTCCGACAGGGGTAAACACTGAAGCTTTCTTT.

The table lists this clonotype with many counts. The DNA for the CDR3 is TGTGCCAGCAGCCTACCCTCTGGAAACACCATATATTTT. Encoded protein: CASSLPSGNTIYF. The genes are TRBV11-2 and TRBJ1-3; D is unclear. This CDR3 spans 13 amino acids. The ends were cut back, 5 bases at V and 0 bases at J, with 5 bases in the middle. Germline-derived CDR1 and CDR2 are SGHAT and FQNNGV.

This chain uses TRBV19 with TRBJ1-4, with a possible D match to TRBD1 (5 bases). Between the trimmed V and J ends, which lost 1 base and 5 bases, there was a span of 8 bases. The CDR3 is made up of 14 amino acids. Germline CDR1 LNHDA, CDR2 SQIVND (reference sequence). The CDR3 spells CASSIAGTNEKLFF. For the CDR3, the DNA is TGTGCCAGTAGTATAGCAGGGACGAATGAAAAACTGTTTTTT.

V and J are TRBV4-3 and TRBJ2-7; D uncertain. Trimming removed 2 bases from V and 4 bases from J, with 9 bases in between. In germline, CDR1 is LGHNA, CDR2 YSLEER. This CDR3 contains 13 residues. The CDR3 reads CASSQSLSYEQYF. CDR3 in DNA: TGCGCCAGCAGCCAATCGCTCTCTTACGAGCAGTACTTC.

This clonotype was found a few times. The V gene is TRBV18, the J gene TRBJ2-3; D ambiguous. V shed 1 base and J shed 2 bases, with 13 bases lying between them. This CDR3 has 16 amino acids. Germline V gene lookup returns CDR1 KGHSH and CDR2 LQKENI. CDR3 sequence: CASSPRVNTHTDTQYF. The DNA for the CDR3 is TGTGCCAGCTCACCACGGGTGAACACACACACAGATACGCAGTATTTT.

This clonotype has just a few counts. CDR3 loop: CSARDLRAEDEQFF. The CDR3 DNA reads as TGCAGTGCTAGGGACCTGAGGGCAGAGGATGAGCAGTTCTTC. J is TRBJ2-1 and V is TRBV20-1, with D perhaps matching TRBD2 (5 bases). The V and J ends lost 3 bases and 8 bases respectively, with 17 bases between them. The CDR3 totals 14 residues. Germline V gene data show CDR1 as DFQATT and CDR2 as SNEGSKA (reference sequence).

This chain links TRBV14 with TRBJ2-2; 9 bases line up with TRBD1. Per germline, CDR1 SGHDN and CDR2 FVKESK. The ends lost 1 base at V and 3 bases at J; junction bases unmatched: 6. There are 17 residues in the CDR3. CDR3 in DNA: TGTGCCAGCAGCCAAGTTCGGGACAGGGCCGACACCGGGGAGCTGTTTTTT. Protein product: CASSQVRDRADTGELFF.